The next 18 T cell receptor beta chains were all read from a single sample in a study of blood T cell repertoires in COVID-19. Using immunoSEQ multiplex PCR, the repertoire was profiled, and TCRdb retains in-frame clones only, with some absent. The table lists 35,000 to 50,000 clones, roughly nine tenths of them singletons, with around a sixth in the top ten. Sequencing used peripheral blood. These receptors were obtained from a young woman in a cohort sampled during active COVID-19.

The chain employs TRBV24-1 and TRBJ2-2, with 8 bases identical to TRBD1. V lost 9 bases and J lost 5; bases outside the gene matches: 7. The CDR3 is 14 amino acids. From germline, CDR1 is KGHDR and CDR2 SFDVKD. CDR3 DNA sequence: TGTGCCACCGCCGGACAGGGCTGGACCGGGGAGCTGTTTTTT. Translation gives CATAGQGWTGELFF.

The V gene is TRBV3-1 (or the pseudogene TRBV3-2), the J gene TRBJ1-1; weak D call: TRBD1 (5 bases). The CDR3 is 15 residues long. The germline gives CDR1 LGHDT, CDR2 YNNKEL (reference sequence). Trimming stripped 4 bases from V and 1 base from J, with 13 bases between. The CDR3 sequence is CASSLRQPQNTEAFF. The CDR3 bases are TGTGCCAGCAGCCTGCGACAGCCCCAGAACACTGAAGCTTTCTTT.

The chain uses TRBV10-3 and TRBJ1-5; perhaps TRBD1 as D (6 bases). V was shortened by 5 bases and J by 2 bases, with 7 bases between the two germline ends. Germline V gene lookup returns CDR1 ENHRY and CDR2 SYGVKD. This CDR3 spans 13 amino acids. The CDR3 is CAISRTGNQPQHF. CDR3 sequence (DNA): TGTGCCATCAGTCGGACAGGCAATCAGCCCCAGCATTTT.

This rearrangement joins TRBV28 to TRBJ2-1; 8 bases fit TRBD2. V dropped 4 bases and J dropped 5; count of bases not matched to a gene: 7. This CDR3 comprises 15 residues. The germline CDR1 and CDR2 sequences are MDHEN and SYDVKM. The CDR3 loop reads CASSSPGGSHNEQFF. The CDR3 DNA is TGTGCCAGCAGTTCCCCGGGGGGGAGTCACAATGAGCAGTTCTTC. Full variable domain (missing parts from reference TRBV28 and TRBJ2-1): DVKVTQSSRYLVKRTGEKVFLECVQDMDHENMFWYRQDPGLGLRLIYFSYDVKMKEKGDIPEGYSVSREKKERFSLILESASTNQTSMYLCASSSPGGSHNEQFFGPGTRLTVL.

The V call is TRBV30, the J call TRBJ2-5; D gene ambiguous. Germline lookup yields CDR1 GTSNPN and CDR2 SVGIG (reference sequence). The CDR3 contains 11 residues. The V gene lost 3 bases and the J gene lost 5 bases, with 7 bases spanning the gap. CDR3 DNA sequence: TGTGCCTGGAGCGGGTTGGAGACCCAGTACTTC. It is translated as CAWSGLETQYF.

The genes are TRBV12-5 and TRBJ2-5, with D perhaps matching TRBD2 (6 bases). The V gene's germline CDR1 is LGHNT and CDR2 FRNRAP. The CDR3 loop spans 19 amino acids. Trimming removed 5 bases at V and 5 bases at J, with 30 bases between. CDR3 in amino acids: CASGAYLRGLRFDRETQYF. Written as DNA, the CDR3 is TGTGCTAGTGGTGCCTATTTAAGAGGACTACGCTTTGATAGGGAGACCCAGTACTTC.

The chain combines TRBV6-5 with TRBJ2-4; 8 nucleotides align to TRBD1. CDR1 is MNHEY and CDR2 is SVGAGI in the germline V gene. The CDR3 loop spans 15 amino acids. Trimming cost V 5 bases and J 2 bases; bases outside gene matches: 5. This CDR3 reads CASSPGQVSKNIQYF. The CDR3 coding sequence is TGTGCCAGCAGTCCGGGACAGGTTTCCAAAAACATTCAGTACTTC.

This clone was counted once. V is TRBV6-2 or TRBV6-3 and J is TRBJ2-3; no definite D call. V lost 2 bases to trimming and J lost 0 bases, with 12 bases between them. The CDR3 loop spans 16 amino acids. Germline assignment: CDR1 MNHEY and CDR2 SVGEGT. The CDR3 spells CASSYPWFTSTDTQYF. Written as DNA, the CDR3 is TGTGCCAGCAGTTACCCCTGGTTCACTAGCACAGATACGCAGTATTTT.

The chain combines TRBV7-9 with TRBJ1-2, with D possibly being TRBD1 (5 bases). This CDR3 spans 13 amino acids. The germline CDR1 and CDR2 sequences are SEHNR and FQNEAQ (reference sequence). Trimming left V 2 bases short and J 3 bases short, with 7 bases between. CDR3 sequence reads: CASSLWGDYGYTF. CDR3 DNA sequence: TGTGCCAGCAGCTTATGGGGGGACTATGGCTACACCTTC.

The V call is TRBV5-6, the J call TRBJ1-1, with 9 bases matching TRBD1. The germline V gene encodes CDR1 SGHDT and CDR2 YYEEEE. After removal of 3 bases from V and 5 bases from J, the junction contained 11 bases not matched to a gene. The CDR3 sequence is 16 residues long. CDR3 bases: TGTGCCAGCAGCTCCCGGGACAGGGCCCGGGGGACTGAAGCTTTCTTT. As protein: CASSSRDRARGTEAFF. Full variable domain (rest looked up from reference TRBV5-6 and TRBJ1-1): DAGVTQSPTHLIKTRGQQVTLRCSPKSGHDTVSWYQQALGQGPQFIFQYYEEEERQRGNFPDRFSGHQFPNYSSELNVNALLLGDSALYLCASSSRDRARGTEAFFGQGTRLTVV.

The V and J genes are TRBV18 and TRBJ1-2, with 10 bases fitting TRBD1. The germline V gene has CDR1 KGHSH and CDR2 LQKENI. The CDR3 loop spans 15 amino acids. The junction had 5 bases not matched to a gene; V was cut back by 6 bases and J by 1 base. The CDR3 coding sequence is TGTGCCAGCTCCGAGACAGGGGGCAATAACTATGGCTACACCTTC. This sequence encodes CASSETGGNNYGYTF.

The V gene is TRBV11-2, the J gene TRBJ2-6, with D perhaps TRBD2 (5 bases). Trimming removed 0 bases from V and 0 bases from J, with 12 bases in between. CDR1 is SGHAT and CDR2 is FQNNGV in the germline V gene. This CDR3 is 18 amino acids long. The CDR3 spells CASSLDRTLSSGANVLTF. The CDR3, as DNA: TGTGCCAGCAGCTTAGATCGGACTCTGAGCTCTGGGGCCAACGTCCTGACTTTC. Together with reference TRBV11-2 and TRBJ2-6, the CDR3 gives the full variable domain: EAGVAQSPRYKIIEKRQSVAFWCNPISGHATLYWYQQILGQGPKLLIQFQNNGVVDDSQLPKDRFSAERLKGVDSTLKIQPAKLEDSAVYLCASSLDRTLSSGANVLTFGAGSRLTVL.

V gene TRBV7-2 combines with J gene TRBJ1-1; D is possibly TRBD1 (5 bases). Germline V gene sequence: CDR1 SGHTA, CDR2 FQGNSA. The length of the CDR3 is 14 residues. V lost 2 bases and J lost 0, with 7 bases in between. The CDR3 spells CASSLTGMNTEAFF. The CDR3 DNA sequence: TGTGCCAGCAGCTTAACAGGAATGAACACTGAAGCTTTCTTT. The entire variable domain, with the rest obtained from reference TRBV7-2 and TRBJ1-1, is as follows: GAGVSQSPSNKVTEKGKDVELRCDPISGHTALYWYRQSLGQGLEFLIYFQGNSAPDKSGLPSDRFSAERTGGSVSTLTIQRTQQEDSAVYLCASSLTGMNTEAFFGQGTRLTVV.

The chain links TRBV4-1 to TRBJ1-6, with a tentative D call TRBD1 (5 bases). With 4 bases removed from V and 8 bases from J, the gap between germline ends came to 27 bases. Looked up from germline, CDR1 is MGHRA and CDR2 is YSYEKL. This CDR3 has 19 amino acids. The CDR3 DNA sequence: TGCGCCAGCAGCCGACGGGGGAGCTCCGGCCAAGAAGGACATTCACCCCTCCACTTT. As protein: CASSRRGSSGQEGHSPLHF.

This sequence joins TRBV5-1 and TRBJ1-3; TRBD1 might be the D (6 bases). The V end was cut by 4 bases, the J end by 4 bases, with 12 bases between. This CDR3 contains 14 residues. The V gene's germline CDR1 is SGHRS and CDR2 YFSETQ. The DNA for the CDR3 is TGCGCCAGCAGCGAGGGACATCCCGGAAACACCATATATTTT. Translating it yields CASSEGHPGNTIYF.

The rearrangement uses TRBV5-1 and TRBJ2-5; 12 nucleotides align to TRBD2. Germline V gene sequence: CDR1 SGHRS, CDR2 YFSETQ. Unmatched junction bases numbered 11, after V lost 3 bases and J lost 5 bases. The CDR3 runs to 17 residues. In nucleotides, the CDR3 is TGCGCCAGCAGCTCCCCCCGCTGGACTAGCGGGAAGGAGACCCAGTACTTC. Translating it yields CASSSPRWTSGKETQYF. The full variable domain, with the rest looked up from reference TRBV5-1 and TRBJ2-5, is KAGVTQTPRYLIKTRGQQVTLSCSPISGHRSVSWYQQTPGQGLQFLFEYFSETQRNKGNFPGRFSGRQFSNSRSEMNVSTLELGDSALYLCASSSPRWTSGKETQYFGPGTRLLVL.

The chain employs TRBV7-9 and TRBJ2-7, with 7 bases fitting TRBD1. With V trimmed by 5 bases and J by 4 bases, 8 bases remained unmatched. The germline V gene encodes CDR1 SEHNR and CDR2 FQNEAQ (reference sequence). This CDR3 has 14 amino acids. The CDR3 DNA sequence: TGTGCCAGCAGCCCAACGACAGGGTCGTACGAGCAGTACTTC. It is translated as CASSPTTGSYEQYF. The full variable domain, its missing parts supplied by reference TRBV7-9 and TRBJ2-7, is DTGVSQNPRHKITKRGQNVTFRCDPISEHNRLYWYRQTLGQGPEFLTYFQNEAQLEKSRLLSDRFSAERPKGSFSTLEIQRTEQGDSAMYLCASSPTTGSYEQYFGPGTRLTVT.

The genes are TRBV30 and TRBJ1-4; TRBD1 matches 8 bases. V was pared by 3 bases and J by 8 bases, with 8 bases of the junction left unmatched. Germline loops: CDR1 GTSNPN, CDR2 SVGIG (reference sequence). CDR3 length: 14 amino acids. The CDR3: CAWSPRTGWEKLFF. The CDR3 bases are TGTGCCTGGAGCCCTCGGACAGGGTGGGAAAAACTGTTTTTT. The variable domain in full, with the rest retrieved from reference TRBV30 and TRBJ1-4, is SQTIHQWPATLVQPVGSPLSLECTVEGTSNPNLYWYRQAAGRGLQLLFYSVGIGQISSEVPQNLSASRPQDRQFILSSKKLLLSDSGFYLCAWSPRTGWEKLFFGSGTQLSVL.